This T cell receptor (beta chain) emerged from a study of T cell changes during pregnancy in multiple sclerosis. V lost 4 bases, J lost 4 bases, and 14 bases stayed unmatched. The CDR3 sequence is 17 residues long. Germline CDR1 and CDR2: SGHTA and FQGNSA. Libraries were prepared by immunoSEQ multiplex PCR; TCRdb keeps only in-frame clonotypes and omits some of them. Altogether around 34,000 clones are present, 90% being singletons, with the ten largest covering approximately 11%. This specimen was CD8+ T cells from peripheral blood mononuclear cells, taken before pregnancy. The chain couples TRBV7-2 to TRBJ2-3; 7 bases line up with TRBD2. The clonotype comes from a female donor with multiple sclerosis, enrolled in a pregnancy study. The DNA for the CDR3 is TGTGCCAGCAGCTCGGGACTATTTGCGGGGCCGGCAGATACGCAGTATTTT. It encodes CASSSGLFAGPADTQYF.